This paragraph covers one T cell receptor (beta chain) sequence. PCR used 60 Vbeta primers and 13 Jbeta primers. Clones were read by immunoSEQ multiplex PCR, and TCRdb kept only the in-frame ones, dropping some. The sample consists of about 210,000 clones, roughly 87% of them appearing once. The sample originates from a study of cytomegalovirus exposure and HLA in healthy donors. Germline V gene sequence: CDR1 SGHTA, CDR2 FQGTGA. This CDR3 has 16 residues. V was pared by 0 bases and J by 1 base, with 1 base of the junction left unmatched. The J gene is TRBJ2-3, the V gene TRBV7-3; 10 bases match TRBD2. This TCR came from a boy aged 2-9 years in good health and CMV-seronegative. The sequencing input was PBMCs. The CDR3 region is CASSLTGTSGTDTQYF. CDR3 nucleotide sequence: TGTGCCAGCAGCTTAACCGGGACTAGCGGCACAGATACGCAGTATTTT.